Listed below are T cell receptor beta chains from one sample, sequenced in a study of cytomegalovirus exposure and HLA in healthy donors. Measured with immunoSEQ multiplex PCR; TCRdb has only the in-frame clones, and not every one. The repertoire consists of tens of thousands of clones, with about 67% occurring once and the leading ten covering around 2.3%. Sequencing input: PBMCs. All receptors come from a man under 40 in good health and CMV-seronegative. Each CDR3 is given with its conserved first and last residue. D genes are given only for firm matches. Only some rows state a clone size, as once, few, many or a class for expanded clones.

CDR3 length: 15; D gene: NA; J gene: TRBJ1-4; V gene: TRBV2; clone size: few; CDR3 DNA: TGTGCCAGCAGTGAACCCGGGGCAACTAATGAAAAACTGTTTTTT; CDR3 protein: CASSEPGATNEKLFF
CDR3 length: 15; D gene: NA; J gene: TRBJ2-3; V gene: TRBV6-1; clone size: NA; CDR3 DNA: TGTGCCTCCCTAGTAGGACTGCCCCCCCCAGATACGCAGTATTTT; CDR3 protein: CASLVGLPPPDTQYF
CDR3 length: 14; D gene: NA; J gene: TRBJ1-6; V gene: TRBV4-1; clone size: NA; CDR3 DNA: TGCGCCAGCAGCCAGGGGCCCAATAATTCACCCCTCCACTTT; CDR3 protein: CASSQGPNNSPLHF
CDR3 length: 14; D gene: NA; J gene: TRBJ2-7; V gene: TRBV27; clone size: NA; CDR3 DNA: TGTGCCAGCAGCCCCGGGAGAAACTCCTACGAGCAGTACTTC; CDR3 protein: CASSPGRNSYEQYF
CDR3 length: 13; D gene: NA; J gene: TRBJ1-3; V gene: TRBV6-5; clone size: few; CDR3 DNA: TGTGCCAGCAGCCCCGTCTCTGGAAACACCATATATTTT; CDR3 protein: CASSPVSGNTIYF
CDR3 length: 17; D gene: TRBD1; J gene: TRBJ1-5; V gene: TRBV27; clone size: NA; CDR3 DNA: TGTGCCAGCAGTTCTTCAACAGGGGCGGTTAGCAATCAGCCCCAGCATTTT; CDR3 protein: CASSSSTGAVSNQPQHF
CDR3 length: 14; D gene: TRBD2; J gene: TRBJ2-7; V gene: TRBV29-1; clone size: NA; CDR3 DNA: TGCAGCGCCACTCAAGCGGGATCCCCCTACGAGCAGTACTTC; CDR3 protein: CSATQAGSPYEQYF
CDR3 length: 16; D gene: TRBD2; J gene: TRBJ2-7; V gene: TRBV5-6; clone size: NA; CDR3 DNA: TGTGCCAGCAGCTTATGGATGAGCGGGGGGGCGGACGAGCAGTACTTC; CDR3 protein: CASSLWMSGGADEQYF
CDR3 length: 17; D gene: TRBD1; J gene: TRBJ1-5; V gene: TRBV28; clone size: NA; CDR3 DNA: TGTGCCAGCAGTCCCCTACCCTCAGACAGGGGCAATCAGCCCCAGCATTTT; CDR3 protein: CASSPLPSDRGNQPQHF
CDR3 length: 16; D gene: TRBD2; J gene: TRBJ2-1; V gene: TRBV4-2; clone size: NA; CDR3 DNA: TGTGCCAGCAGCCAGGGGACTAGCGGAAAGCACAATGAGCAGTTCTTC; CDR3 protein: CASSQGTSGKHNEQFF
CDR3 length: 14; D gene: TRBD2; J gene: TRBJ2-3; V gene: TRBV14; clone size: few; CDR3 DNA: TGTGCCAGCAGATCTAGCGGGAGCGCAGATACGCAGTATTTT; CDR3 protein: CASRSSGSADTQYF
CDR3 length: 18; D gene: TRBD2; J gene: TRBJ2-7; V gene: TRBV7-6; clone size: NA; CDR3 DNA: TGTGCCAGCAGCCCCCGCCCCTTCTTGGGAGCGGGAGGCCACGAGCAGTACTTC; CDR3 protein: CASSPRPFLGAGGHEQYF
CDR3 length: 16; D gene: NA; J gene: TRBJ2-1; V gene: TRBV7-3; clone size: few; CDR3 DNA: TGTGCCAGCAGCTTCCGAGGGGGCGGGGGGTACGATGAGCAGTTCTTC; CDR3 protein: CASSFRGGGGYDEQFF
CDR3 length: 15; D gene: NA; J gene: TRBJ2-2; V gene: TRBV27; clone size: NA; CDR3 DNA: TGTGCCAGCAGTCTACAGGGTGCGAACACCGGGGAGCTGTTTTTT; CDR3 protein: CASSLQGANTGELFF
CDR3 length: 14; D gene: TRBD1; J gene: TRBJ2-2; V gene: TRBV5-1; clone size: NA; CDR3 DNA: TGCGCCAGCAGCGGGAGACAGGGGTCCGGGGAGCTGTTTTTT; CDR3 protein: CASSGRQGSGELFF
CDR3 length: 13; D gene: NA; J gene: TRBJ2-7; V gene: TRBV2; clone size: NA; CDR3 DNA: TGTGCCAGCAACAGGCAACTCTCGGCCGAGCAGTACTTC; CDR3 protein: CASNRQLSAEQYF
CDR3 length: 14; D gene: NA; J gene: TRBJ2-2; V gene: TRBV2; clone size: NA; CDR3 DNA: TGTGCCAGCAGTGAAGTGAGAGACACCGGGGAGCTGTTTTTT; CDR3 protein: CASSEVRDTGELFF
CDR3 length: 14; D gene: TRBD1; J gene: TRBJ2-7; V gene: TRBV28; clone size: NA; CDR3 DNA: TGTGCCAGCAGTCCCCGGGACAGAGATTACGAGCAGTACTTC; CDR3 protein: CASSPRDRDYEQYF
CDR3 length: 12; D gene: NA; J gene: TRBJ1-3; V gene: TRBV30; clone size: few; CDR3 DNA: TGTGCCTCGAGAGGGGCCGGAAACACCATATATTTT; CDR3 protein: CASRGAGNTIYF
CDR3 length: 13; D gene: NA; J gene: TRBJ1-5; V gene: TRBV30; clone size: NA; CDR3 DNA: TGTGCCTGGAGTGTCGGTGGCAATCAGCCCCAGCATTTT; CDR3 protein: CAWSVGGNQPQHF
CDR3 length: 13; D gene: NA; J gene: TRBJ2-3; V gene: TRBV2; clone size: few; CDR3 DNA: TGTGCCAGCAGCGGACGGCTCGGGGGTGAGCCGCGTTTT; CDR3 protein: CASSGRLGGEPRF
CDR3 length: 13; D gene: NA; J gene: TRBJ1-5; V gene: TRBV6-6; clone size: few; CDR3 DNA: TGTGCCAGCAGTTACGGGGGGGGTCAGCCCCAGCATTTT; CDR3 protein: CASSYGGGQPQHF
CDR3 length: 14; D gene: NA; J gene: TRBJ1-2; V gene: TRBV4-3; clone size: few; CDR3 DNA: TGCGCCAGCAGCCAAGGGACGGACATAGGCGGCTACACCTTC; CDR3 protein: CASSQGTDIGGYTF
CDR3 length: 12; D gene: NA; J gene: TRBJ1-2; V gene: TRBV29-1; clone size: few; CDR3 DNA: TGCAGCGTTCCGGGGGTGTATATGAGCTACACCTTC; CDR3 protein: CSVPGVYMSYTF
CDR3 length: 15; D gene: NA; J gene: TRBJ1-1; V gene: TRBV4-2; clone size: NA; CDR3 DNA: TGTGCCAGCAGCAAAGAGGTACAGCAGAACACTGAAGCTTTCTTT; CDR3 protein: CASSKEVQQNTEAFF
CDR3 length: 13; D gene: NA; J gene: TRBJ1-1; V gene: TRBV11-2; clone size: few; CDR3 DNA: TGTGCCAGCAGCTTAGGCGGGGGGCCAGAAGCTTTCTTT; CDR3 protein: CASSLGGGPEAFF
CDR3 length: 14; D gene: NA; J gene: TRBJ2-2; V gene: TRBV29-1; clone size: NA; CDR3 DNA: TGCAGCGGGTATAGGGGGTCGAACACCGGGGAGCTGTTTTTT; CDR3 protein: CSGYRGSNTGELFF
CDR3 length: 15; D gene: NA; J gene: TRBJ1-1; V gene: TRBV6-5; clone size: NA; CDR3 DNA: TGTGCCAGCAGTCCGGCGGGAGGTGGGGACACTGAAGCTTTCTTT; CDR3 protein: CASSPAGGGDTEAFF
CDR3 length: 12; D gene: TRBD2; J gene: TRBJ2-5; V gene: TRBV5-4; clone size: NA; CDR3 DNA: TGTGCCAGCAGCCCCGGGGGGGAGACCCAGTACTTC; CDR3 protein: CASSPGGETQYF
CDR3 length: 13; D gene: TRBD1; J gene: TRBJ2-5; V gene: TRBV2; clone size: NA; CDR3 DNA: TGTGCCAGCAGGGACAGGGGATATGAGACCCAGTACTTC; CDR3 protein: CASRDRGYETQYF
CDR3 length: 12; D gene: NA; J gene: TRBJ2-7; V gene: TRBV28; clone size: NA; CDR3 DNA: TGTGCCAGCAGTTCACAGGTCGCCGAGCAGTACTTC; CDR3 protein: CASSSQVAEQYF
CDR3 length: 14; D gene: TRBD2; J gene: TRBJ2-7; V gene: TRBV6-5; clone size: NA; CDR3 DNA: TGTGCCAGCAGTTACTCGGGGGGGGATCGGGAGCAGTACTTC; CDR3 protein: CASSYSGGDREQYF
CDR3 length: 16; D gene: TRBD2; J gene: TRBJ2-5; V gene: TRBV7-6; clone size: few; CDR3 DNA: TGTGCCAGCAGCTTAGAGGTAGCGGGGGTACAAGAGACCCAGTACTTC; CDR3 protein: CASSLEVAGVQETQYF
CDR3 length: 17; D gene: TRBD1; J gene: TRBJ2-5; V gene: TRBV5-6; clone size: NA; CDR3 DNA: TGTGCCAGCAGCACCTCTACCGGGACAGGAGGGGAAGAGACCCAGTACTTC; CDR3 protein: CASSTSTGTGGEETQYF
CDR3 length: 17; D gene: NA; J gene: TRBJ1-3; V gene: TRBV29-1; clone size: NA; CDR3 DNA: TGCAGCGCTTGGGTAGGCCGCGGCGAGGGCCCTGGGAGCACCATATATTTT; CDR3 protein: CSAWVGRGEGPGSTIYF
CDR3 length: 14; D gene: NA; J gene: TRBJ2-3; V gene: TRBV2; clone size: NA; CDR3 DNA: TGTGCCAGCAATTTAGCGGCATCCACAGATACGCAGTATTTT; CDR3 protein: CASNLAASTDTQYF
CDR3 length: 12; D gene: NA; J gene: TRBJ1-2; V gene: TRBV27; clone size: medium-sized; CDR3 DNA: TGTGCCAGCAGTTCTTTAACCGGGACTTCTATCTTC; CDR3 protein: CASSSLTGTSIF
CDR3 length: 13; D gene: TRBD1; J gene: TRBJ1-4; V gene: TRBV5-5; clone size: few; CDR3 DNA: TGTGCCAGCAGCACGGACAGGGTTGAAAAACTGTTTTTT; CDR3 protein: CASSTDRVEKLFF
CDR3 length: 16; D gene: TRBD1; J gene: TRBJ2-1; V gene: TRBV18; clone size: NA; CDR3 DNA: TGTGCCAGCTCACCACGAGACAGGGGGCAAGGCGGTGAGCAGTTCTTC; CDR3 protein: CASSPRDRGQGGEQFF
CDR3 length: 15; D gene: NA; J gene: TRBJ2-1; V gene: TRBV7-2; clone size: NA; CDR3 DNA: TGTGCCAGCAGTGGGATAGGGGGACATCACAATGAGCAGTTCTTC; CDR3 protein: CASSGIGGHHNEQFF
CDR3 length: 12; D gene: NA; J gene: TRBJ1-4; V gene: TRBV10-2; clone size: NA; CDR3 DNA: TGCGCCAGCAGCAGGGAAGATGAAAAACTATTTTTT; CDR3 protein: CASSREDEKLFF
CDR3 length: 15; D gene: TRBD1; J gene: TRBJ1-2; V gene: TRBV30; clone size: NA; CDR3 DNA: TGTGCCTGGAGTGTAGCGGCAGGGGGATGGTATGGCCACACCTTC; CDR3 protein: CAWSVAAGGWYGHTF
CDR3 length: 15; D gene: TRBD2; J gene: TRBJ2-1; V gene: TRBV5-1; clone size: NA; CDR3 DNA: TGCGCCAGCAGCTTGGGTAGCGGGCCGGCCAATGAGCAGTTCTTC; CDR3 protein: CASSLGSGPANEQFF
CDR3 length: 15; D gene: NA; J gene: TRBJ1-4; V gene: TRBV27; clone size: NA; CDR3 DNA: TGTGCCAGCAGTTTAATCGGAGCAACTAATGAAAAACTGTTTTTT; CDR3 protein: CASSLIGATNEKLFF
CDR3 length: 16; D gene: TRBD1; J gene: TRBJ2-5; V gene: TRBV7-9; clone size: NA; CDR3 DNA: TGTGCCAGCAGCTTAGATGTTACAGGGGCGAGAGAGACCCAGTACTTC; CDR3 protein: CASSLDVTGARETQYF